Here is one T cell receptor (beta chain) with its context. The antigen is undetermined. This sample stems from a study of T-cell reconstitution after alpha-beta-depleted transplantation in children. Study findings and constraints: Some patients owed their high day-60 TCRbeta diversity to surviving recipient T cells and thymic progenitors. Several hundred graft clones that had expanded were reportedly the source of alpha-beta T cells about two months after transplant. One year after transplant, T-cell counts and diversity came mostly from newly produced T cells.

The authors prepared the TCRbeta library with unique molecular identifiers. MiXCR, run by TCRdb on the PCR reads, gives a single entry per CDR3 protein. The sample consists of around 80,000 distinct CDR3 sequences, 15% to 20% of them appearing once. This receptor was identified in a male patient between 2 and 10 years old who had a stem cell transplant for acute lymphoblastic leukemia, so the T cells may come from the graft donor. The starting material was PBMCs, mostly from graft donor cells, obtained 360 days after TCRalphabeta/CD19-depleted stem cell transplant.

The CDR3 sequence: CSARHRSRRSSYNEQFF. DNA for the CDR3: TGCAGTGCTAGACATAGGTCACGGAGGAGCTCCTACAATGAGCAGTTCTTC. The chain combines TRBV20-1 with TRBJ2-1; the D gene is possibly TRBD2 (5 bases). Between the trimmed V and J ends, which lost 2 bases and 0 bases, there was a span of 17 bases. Germline CDR1 reads DFQATT; CDR2 reads SNEGSKA (reference sequence). The CDR3 runs to 17 residues.